What follows describes a single TCR beta chain. The sorted Tregs were CD4+CD25+CD127-/low cells. TCRdb passed the 5' RACE reads through MiXCR, listing each CDR3 protein once. Of 50,000 to 70,000 distinct CDR3 sequences in the sample, around 20% were seen once. The CDR3 contains 15 residues. V was pared by 1 base and J by 5 bases, with 14 bases between. Per the germline V gene, CDR1 is SEHNR and CDR2 is FQNEAQ (reference sequence). The origin of this receptor is a female donor with breast cancer. The chain uses TRBV7-9 and TRBJ2-5; tentatively, D is TRBD2 (7 bases). Material: tumor-infiltrating Tregs sorted from the breast tumor. CDR3 sequence: CASSLGGGGKETQYF. The CDR3 nucleotides are TGTGCCAGCAGCTTAGGAGGCGGGGGCAAGGAGACCCAGTACTTC.